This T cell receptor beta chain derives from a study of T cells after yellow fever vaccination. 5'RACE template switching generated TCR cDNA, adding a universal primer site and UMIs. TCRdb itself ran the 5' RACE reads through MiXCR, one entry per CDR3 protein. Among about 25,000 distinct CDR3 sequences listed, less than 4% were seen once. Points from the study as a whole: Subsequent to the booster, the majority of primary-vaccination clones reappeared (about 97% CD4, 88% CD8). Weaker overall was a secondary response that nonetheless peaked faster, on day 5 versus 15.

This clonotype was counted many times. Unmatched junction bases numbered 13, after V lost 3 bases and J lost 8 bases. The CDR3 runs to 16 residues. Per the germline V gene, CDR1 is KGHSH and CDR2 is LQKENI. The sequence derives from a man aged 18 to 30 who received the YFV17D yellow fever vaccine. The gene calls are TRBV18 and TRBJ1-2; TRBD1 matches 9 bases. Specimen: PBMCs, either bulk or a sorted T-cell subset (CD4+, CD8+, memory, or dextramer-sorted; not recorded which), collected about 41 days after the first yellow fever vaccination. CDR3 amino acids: CASSPDWVTGGRGYTF. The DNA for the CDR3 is TGTGCCAGCTCACCCGATTGGGTAACAGGGGGCAGAGGCTACACCTTC.